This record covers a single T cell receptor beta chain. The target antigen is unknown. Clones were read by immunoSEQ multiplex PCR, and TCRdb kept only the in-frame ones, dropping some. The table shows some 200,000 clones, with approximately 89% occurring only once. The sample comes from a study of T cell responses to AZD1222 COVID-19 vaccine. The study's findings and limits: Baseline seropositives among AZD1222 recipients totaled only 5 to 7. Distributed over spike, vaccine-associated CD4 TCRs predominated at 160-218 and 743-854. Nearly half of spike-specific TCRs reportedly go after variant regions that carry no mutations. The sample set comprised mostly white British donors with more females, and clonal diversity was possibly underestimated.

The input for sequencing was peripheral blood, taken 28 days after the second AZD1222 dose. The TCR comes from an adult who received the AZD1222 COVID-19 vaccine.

In DNA form, the CDR3 reads TGTGCCAGCAGTCTTAGGGTTAGCGCTGAAGCTTTCTTT. Its translation is CASSLRVSAEAFF. J is TRBJ1-1 and V is TRBV27; D is unresolved. The germline V and J ends were trimmed by 5 bases and 6 bases, with 13 bases remaining between them. Looked up from germline, CDR1 is MNHEY and CDR2 is SMNVEV (reference sequence). CDR3 size: 13 residues.